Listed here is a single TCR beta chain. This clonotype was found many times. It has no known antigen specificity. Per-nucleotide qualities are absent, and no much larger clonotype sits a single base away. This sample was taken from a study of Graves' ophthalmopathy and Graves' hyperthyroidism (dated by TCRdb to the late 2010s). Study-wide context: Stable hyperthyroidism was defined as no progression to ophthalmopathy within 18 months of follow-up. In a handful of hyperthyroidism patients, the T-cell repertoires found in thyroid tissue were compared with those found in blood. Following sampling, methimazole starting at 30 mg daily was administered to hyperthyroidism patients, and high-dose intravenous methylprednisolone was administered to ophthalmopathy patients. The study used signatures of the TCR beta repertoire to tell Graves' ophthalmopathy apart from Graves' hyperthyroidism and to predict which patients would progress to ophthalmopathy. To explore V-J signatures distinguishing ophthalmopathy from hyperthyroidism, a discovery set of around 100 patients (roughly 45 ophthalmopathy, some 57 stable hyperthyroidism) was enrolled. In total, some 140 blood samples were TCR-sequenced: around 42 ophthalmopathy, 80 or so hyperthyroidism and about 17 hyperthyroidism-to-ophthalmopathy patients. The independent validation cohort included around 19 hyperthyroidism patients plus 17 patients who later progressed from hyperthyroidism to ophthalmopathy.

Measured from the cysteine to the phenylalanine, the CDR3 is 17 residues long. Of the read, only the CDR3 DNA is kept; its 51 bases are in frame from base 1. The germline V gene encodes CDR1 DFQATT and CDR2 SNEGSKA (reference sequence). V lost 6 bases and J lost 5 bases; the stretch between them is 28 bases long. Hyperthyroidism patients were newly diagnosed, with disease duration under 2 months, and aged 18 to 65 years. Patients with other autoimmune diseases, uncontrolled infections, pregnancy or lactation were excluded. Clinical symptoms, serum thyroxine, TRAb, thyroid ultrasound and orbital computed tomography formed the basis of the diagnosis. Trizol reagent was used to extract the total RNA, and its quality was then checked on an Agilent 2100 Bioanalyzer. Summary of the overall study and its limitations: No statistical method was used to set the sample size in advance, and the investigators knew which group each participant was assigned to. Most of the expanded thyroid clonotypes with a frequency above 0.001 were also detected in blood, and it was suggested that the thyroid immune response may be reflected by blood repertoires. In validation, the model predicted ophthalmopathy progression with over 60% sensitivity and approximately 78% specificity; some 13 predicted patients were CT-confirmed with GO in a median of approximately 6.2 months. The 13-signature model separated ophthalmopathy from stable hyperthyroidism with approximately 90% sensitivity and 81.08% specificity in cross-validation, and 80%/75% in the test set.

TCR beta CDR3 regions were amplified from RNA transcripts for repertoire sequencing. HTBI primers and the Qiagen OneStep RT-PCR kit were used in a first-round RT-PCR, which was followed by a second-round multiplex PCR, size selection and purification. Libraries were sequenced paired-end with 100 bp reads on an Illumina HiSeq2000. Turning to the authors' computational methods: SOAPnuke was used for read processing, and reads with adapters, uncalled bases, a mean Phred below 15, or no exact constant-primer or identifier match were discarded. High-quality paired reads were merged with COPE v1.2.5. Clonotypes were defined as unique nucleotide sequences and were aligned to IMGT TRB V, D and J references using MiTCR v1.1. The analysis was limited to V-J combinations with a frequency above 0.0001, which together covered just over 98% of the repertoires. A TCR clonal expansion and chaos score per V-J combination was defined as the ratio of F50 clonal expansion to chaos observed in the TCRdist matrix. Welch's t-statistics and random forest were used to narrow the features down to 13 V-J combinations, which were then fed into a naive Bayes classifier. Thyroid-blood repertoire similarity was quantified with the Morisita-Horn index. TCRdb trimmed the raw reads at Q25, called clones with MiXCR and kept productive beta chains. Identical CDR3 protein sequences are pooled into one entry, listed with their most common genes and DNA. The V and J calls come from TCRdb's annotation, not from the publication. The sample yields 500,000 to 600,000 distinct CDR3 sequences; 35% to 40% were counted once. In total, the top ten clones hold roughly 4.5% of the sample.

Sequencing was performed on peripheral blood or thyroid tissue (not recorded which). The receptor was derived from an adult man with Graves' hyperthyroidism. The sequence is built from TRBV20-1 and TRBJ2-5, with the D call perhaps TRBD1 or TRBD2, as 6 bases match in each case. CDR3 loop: CSAPLAGGRIGGETQYF. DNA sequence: TGCAGTGCCCCACTAGCCGGAGGTCGAATCGGGGGCGAGACCCAGTACTTC.